A single sample is the source of the 13 T cell receptor beta chains below, sequenced in a study of T cells after yellow fever vaccination. TCRdb passed the 5' RACE reads through MiXCR, listing each CDR3 protein once. The data show roughly 180,000 distinct CDR3 sequences, about 6.2% seen once. The sample here was CD4+ T cells sorted from PBMCs, taken on the day of the first yellow fever vaccination. The source of these receptors is a man aged 18 to 30 who received the YFV17D yellow fever vaccine.

This clonotype was detected many times. This chain uses TRBV20-1 with TRBJ2-1, with D possibly matching TRBD2 (7 bases). The CDR3 runs 16 residues. Trimming shortened V by 3 bases and J by 0 bases, and 15 bases separated the two germline ends. Germline V gene data show CDR1 as DFQATT and CDR2 as SNEGSKA (reference sequence). This CDR3 reads CSARWTAGSSYNEQFF. CDR3 in DNA: TGCAGTGCTAGGTGGACAGCGGGAAGCTCCTACAATGAGCAGTTCTTC.

At least ten counts were recorded for this clonotype. The chain recombines TRBV12-3 or TRBV12-4 with TRBJ2-3; D might be TRBD2 (5 bases). The CDR3 is made up of 14 amino acids. Trimming stripped 3 bases from V and 4 bases from J, with 11 bases between. The CDR3 region has the DNA TGTGCCAGCAGTTTTTGGACTGGCTCAGATACGCAGTATTTT. Its protein is CASSFWTGSDTQYF.

This clonotype showed up many times. The V and J genes are TRBV11-2 and TRBJ2-1; TRBD1 matches 8 bases. This CDR3 is 16 amino acids long. CDR1 SGHAT and CDR2 FQNNGV come from the germline V gene. The J segment lost 7 bases and the V segment lost 5 bases, leaving 13 bases of the junction unmatched. CDR3 amino acids: CASSHPGAGGMNEQFF. CDR3 sequence (DNA): TGTGCCAGCAGCCACCCCGGGGCAGGGGGCATGAATGAGCAGTTCTTC. The full variable domain, rest sourced from reference TRBV11-2 and TRBJ2-1, is EAGVAQSPRYKIIEKRQSVAFWCNPISGHATLYWYQQILGQGPKLLIQFQNNGVVDDSQLPKDRFSAERLKGVDSTLKIQPAKLEDSAVYLCASSHPGAGGMNEQFFGPGTRLTVL.

This clonotype has at least ten counts. This rearrangement joins TRBV10-3 to TRBJ1-1; D possibly corresponds to TRBD1 (5 bases). V was clipped by 2 bases and J by 5 bases, with 12 bases between them. Germline V gene lookup returns CDR1 ENHRY and CDR2 SYGVKD. The CDR3 extends over 14 amino acids. CDR3 sequence (DNA): TGTGCCATCAGTGAGGGGGCCGGGCAGACTGAAGCTTTCTTT. This gives the protein CAISEGAGQTEAFF.

The chain is built from TRBV28 and TRBJ2-3, with D possibly being TRBD2 (6 bases). The CDR3 has 13 amino acids. Germline loops: CDR1 MDHEN, CDR2 SYDVKM. Trimming pared 8 bases from V and 5 bases from J, leaving 14 bases between. This CDR3 reads CASLRLGRDTQYF. CDR3 sequence (DNA): TGTGCCAGCCTACGACTAGGCCGAGATACGCAGTATTTT.

This chain joins TRBV5-1 and TRBJ2-3; 7 bases align to TRBD1. Germline lookup yields CDR1 SGHRS and CDR2 YFSETQ. The CDR3 length is 14 residues. V was pared by 2 bases and J by 6 bases, with 6 bases of the junction left unmatched. CDR3 sequence: CASSFGQVNDTQYF. The CDR3 nucleotides are TGCGCCAGCAGCTTCGGACAGGTTAATGATACGCAGTATTTT.

CDR3 bases: TGTGCCAGCAGCATGACCTCAGCAGATACGCAGTATTTT. Protein product: CASSMTSADTQYF. The genes are TRBV5-6 and TRBJ2-3, with unresolved D. V was shortened by 4 bases and J by 4 bases, with 10 bases between the two germline ends. From germline, CDR1 is SGHDT and CDR2 YYEEEE. The CDR3 sequence is 13 residues long.

The chain combines TRBV5-6 with TRBJ1-1; tentatively, D is TRBD1 (6 bases). Per germline, CDR1 SGHDT and CDR2 YYEEEE. This CDR3 has 15 residues. Trimming removed 0 bases from V and 4 bases from J, with 13 bases in between. The CDR3 loop is CASSLDRGRGTEAFF. For the CDR3, the DNA is TGTGCCAGCAGCTTGGACCGGGGGCGTGGCACTGAAGCTTTCTTT.

The chain recombines TRBV5-6 with TRBJ2-2, with D unclear. CDR1 is SGHDT, CDR2 YYEEEE, per germline. The CDR3 has 14 amino acids. V lost 0 bases, J lost 6 bases, and 9 bases lay in between. CDR3 bases: TGTGCCAGCAGCTTGGGGGCCACACCCGGGGAGCTGTTTTTT. Its translation: CASSLGATPGELFF.

In its sample, this clonotype was seen many times. The rearrangement uses TRBV11-1 and TRBJ2-1; 8 nucleotides align to TRBD1. The CDR3 is 14 amino acids. Unmatched junction bases numbered 4, after V lost 1 base and J lost 8 bases. Germline values: CDR1 SGHAT, CDR2 FQDESV (reference sequence). DNA for the CDR3: TGTGCCAGCAGCTTAGACCAGGGGGCCTATGAGCAGTTCTTC. Protein product: CASSLDQGAYEQFF. Looking up the rest from reference TRBV11-1 and TRBJ2-1 gives the full variable domain: EAEVAQSPRYKITEKSQAVAFWCDPISGHATLYWYRQILGQGPELLVQFQDESVVDDSQLPKDRFSAERLKGVDSTLKIQPAELGDSAMYLCASSLDQGAYEQFFGPGTRLTVL.

This clonotype was counted many times. The V and J genes are TRBV2 and TRBJ2-2; D might be TRBD2 (7 bases). The CDR3 contains 15 residues. Germline assignment: CDR1 SNHLY and CDR2 FYNNEI. V dropped 1 base and J dropped 3 bases, with 9 bases sitting between them. In DNA form, the CDR3 reads TGTGCCAGCAGTGAAGAGGGGGGGTACACCGGGGAGCTGTTTTTT. Its protein is CASSEEGGYTGELFF. Full variable domain (missing parts from reference TRBV2 and TRBJ2-2): EPEVTQTPSHQVTQMGQEVILRCVPISNHLYFYWYRQILGQKVEFLVSFYNNEISEKSEIFDDQFSVERPDGSNFTLKIRSTKLEDSAMYFCASSEEGGYTGELFFGEGSRLTVL.

This clonotype was observed many times. The J gene is TRBJ2-7, the V gene TRBV4-3, with TRBD1 matching over 8 bases. Losses at the gene ends were 2 bases for V and 4 bases for J; bases not matched to a gene: 7. This CDR3 has 15 amino acids. Germline values: CDR1 LGHNA, CDR2 YSLEER. This chain's CDR3 is CASSQYLTGGYEQYF. CDR3 bases: TGCGCCAGCAGCCAATACTTAACAGGGGGATACGAGCAGTACTTC.

This clonotype was found many times. This chain links TRBV7-2 with TRBJ2-1, with a possible D match to TRBD1 (5 bases). Trimming pared 5 bases from V and 6 bases from J, leaving 8 bases between. The germline V gene has CDR1 SGHTA and CDR2 FQGNSA. This CDR3 has 12 residues. CDR3 protein: CASSPQGNEQFF. DNA for the CDR3: TGTGCCAGCAGCCCCCAGGGCAATGAGCAGTTCTTC.